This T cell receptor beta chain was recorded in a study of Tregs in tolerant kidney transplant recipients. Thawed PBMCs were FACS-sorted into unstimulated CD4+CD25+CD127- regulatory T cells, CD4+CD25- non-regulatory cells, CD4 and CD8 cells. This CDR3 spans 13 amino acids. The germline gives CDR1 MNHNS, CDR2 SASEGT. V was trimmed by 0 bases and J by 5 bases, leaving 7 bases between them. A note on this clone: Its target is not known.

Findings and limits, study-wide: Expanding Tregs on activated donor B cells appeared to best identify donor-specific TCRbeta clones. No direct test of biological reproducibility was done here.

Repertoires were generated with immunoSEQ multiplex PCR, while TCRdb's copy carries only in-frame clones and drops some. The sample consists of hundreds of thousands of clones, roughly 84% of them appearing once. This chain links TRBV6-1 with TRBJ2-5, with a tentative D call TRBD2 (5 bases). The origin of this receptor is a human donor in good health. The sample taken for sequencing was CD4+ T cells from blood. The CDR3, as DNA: TGTGCCAGCAGTGAAGCCCCGGGGGAGACCCAGTACTTC. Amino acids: CASSEAPGETQYF.